One sample yielded the 5 T cell receptor beta chains listed below, sequenced in a study of CD8+ T cells in alopecia areata. In each case, RNA was isolated and then reverse transcribed into cDNA as the sequencing template. Repertoires were generated with immunoSEQ multiplex PCR, while TCRdb's copy carries only in-frame clones and drops some. The sample has tens of thousands of clones, 60% to 85% seen once; the top ten hold under 20%. Sample: NKG2D-low CD8+ T cells sorted from blood. All receptors come from a human donor with alopecia areata.

This clone was counted between two and nine times. This chain uses TRBV6-5 with TRBJ2-7, with D possibly being TRBD2 (5 bases). This CDR3 is built from 14 residues. Trimming took off 2 bases at V and 6 bases at J, with 14 bases between the two ends. Germline V gene lookup returns CDR1 MNHEY and CDR2 SVGAGI. Written as DNA, the CDR3 is TGTGCCAGCAGTTACGGGGTCGTAAGCGGCGAGCAGTACTTC. This translates into CASSYGVVSGEQYF.

The chain joins TRBV19 to TRBJ1-1; unclear D gene. The CDR3 totals 13 residues. V was cut by 3 bases and J by 4 bases, with 9 bases left in between. Per germline, CDR1 LNHDA and CDR2 SQIVND (reference sequence). CDR3 region: CASSIAWGTEAFF. CDR3 DNA sequence: TGTGCCAGTAGTATTGCCTGGGGCACTGAAGCTTTCTTT.

The chain has TRBV29-1 and TRBJ1-1; D is perhaps TRBD1 (5 bases). The CDR3 is 13 amino acids. Germline V lookup: CDR1 SQVTM, CDR2 ANQGSEA. V was cut by 7 bases and J by 1 base, with 13 bases left in between. The CDR3 DNA follows: TGCAGCGGTACCGGGACTGCGAACACTGAAGCTTTCTTT. As protein: CSGTGTANTEAFF.

The V gene is TRBV11-2, the J gene TRBJ2-7; perhaps D is TRBD1 or TRBD2 (5 bases each). The V and J ends lost 5 bases and 4 bases respectively, with 15 bases between them. The germline V gene encodes CDR1 SGHAT and CDR2 FQNNGV. The CDR3 runs 14 residues. Here the CDR3 DNA reads TGTGCCAGCAGCACCGGGACGACAAATTACGAGCAGTACTTC. Its translation: CASSTGTTNYEQYF.

This rearrangement joins TRBV11-2 to TRBJ2-7; 10 bases map to TRBD1. Germline lookup yields CDR1 SGHAT and CDR2 FQNNGV. The CDR3 runs to 15 residues. V gave up 5 bases and J gave up 2 bases; unmatched junction bases: 6. The CDR3 reads CASSAGQGGPYEQYF. The CDR3 DNA is TGTGCCAGCAGCGCCGGACAGGGGGGACCCTACGAGCAGTACTTC.